Below, one TCR beta chain is given with its context. A much more abundant neighbour one base away suggests this may be a read error. Libraries were prepared by immunoSEQ multiplex PCR; TCRdb keeps only in-frame clonotypes and omits some of them. The repertoire holds about 420,000 clones, with 70% to 90% as singletons. This entry belongs to a study of blood T cell repertoires in COVID-19. Germline V lookup: CDR1 LGHDT, CDR2 YNNKEL (reference sequence). Deletions cut 5 bases from V and 4 bases from J, with 6 bases between. The CDR3 consists of 12 residues. Patients at the Seattle site were enrolled during active infection and followed longitudinally.

V is TRBV3-1 (or the pseudogene TRBV3-2) and J is TRBJ1-5, with D possibly TRBD1 on 6 matching bases. The receptor comes from a man aged 18 to 29 with COVID-19, enrolled during active disease. Sequenced material: peripheral blood. The CDR3 region has the DNA TGTGCCAGCAGCGACAGGAATCAGCCCCAGCATTTT. The encoded protein is CASSDRNQPQHF.